The 18 T cell receptor beta chains given below trace back to one sample, sequenced in a study of shared clonotypes between healthy human individuals. The assay was immunoSEQ multiplex PCR, and TCRdb's table has in-frame clones only and misses some. The sample includes 980,000 or so clones, 76% of them seen just once. The material sequenced was memory CD4+ T cells sorted from blood. Noted subset: CD45RA-negative fraction. These receptors were obtained from a man between 18 and 29 years old in good health.

This chain links TRBV5-5 with TRBJ2-5, with TRBD2 as a possible D gene (6 bases). Germline CDR1 and CDR2: SGHKS and YYEKEE (reference sequence). The length of the CDR3 is 16 residues. Trimming cost V 0 bases and J 2 bases, with 14 bases left between them. CDR3 DNA sequence: TGTGCCAGCAGCTTGGCGGGGGACCCCCGTCAAGAGACCCAGTACTTC. Translated: CASSLAGDPRQETQYF.

The V call is TRBV28, the J call TRBJ2-5; D is unresolved. Germline V gene lookup returns CDR1 MDHEN and CDR2 SYDVKM. Between the trimmed V and J ends, which lost 7 bases and 0 bases, there was a span of 9 bases. This CDR3 is 13 amino acids long. CDR3 in amino acids: CASTRLNQETQYF. DNA of the CDR3: TGTGCCAGCACTCGACTCAACCAAGAGACCCAGTACTTC.

This rearrangement joins TRBV6-1 to TRBJ2-5, with D perhaps TRBD2 (6 bases). This CDR3 region has 13 residues. V was pared by 8 bases and J by 5 bases, with 15 bases between. Per the germline V gene, CDR1 is MNHNS and CDR2 is SASEGT. This chain's CDR3 is CASFRGVGETQYF. For the CDR3, the DNA is TGTGCCAGCTTCCGCGGGGTGGGGGAGACCCAGTACTTC.

The V call is TRBV28, the J call TRBJ2-1, with D uncertain. The germline gives CDR1 MDHEN, CDR2 SYDVKM. The CDR3 sequence is 13 residues long. The germline V and J ends were trimmed by 6 bases and 4 bases, with 10 bases remaining between them. As DNA, the CDR3 is TGTGCCAGCAGATCCGGACGGTACAATGAGCAGTTCTTC. As protein: CASRSGRYNEQFF.

The genes are TRBV11-2 and TRBJ1-1; D unclear. Trimming pared 4 bases from V and 5 bases from J, leaving 17 bases between. Germline assignment: CDR1 SGHAT and CDR2 FQNNGV. This CDR3 is built from 15 residues. CDR3 DNA sequence: TGTGCCAGCAGCTCTATGGACGGGGTTGGTACTGAAGCTTTCTTT. As protein: CASSSMDGVGTEAFF.

This clone occurred a few times. The chain employs TRBV7-2 and TRBJ2-1; the match to TRBD2 covers 11 bases. Losses at the gene ends were 5 bases for V and 1 base for J; bases not matched to a gene: 7. CDR3 size: 17 residues. Germline V CDR1 and CDR2: SGHTA, FQGNSA. The CDR3 sequence is CASSTWTSGLSYNEQFF. CDR3 sequence (DNA): TGTGCCAGCAGCACCTGGACTAGCGGGCTTTCCTACAATGAGCAGTTCTTC.

J is TRBJ1-1 and V is TRBV4-1; the match to TRBD1 covers 7 bases. Germline V gives CDR1 MGHRA, CDR2 YSYEKL. The CDR3 is made up of 15 amino acids. J gave up 4 bases and V 0 bases, and 5 bases lay outside the gene matches. The CDR3 DNA is TGCGCCAGCAGCCAAGAACAGGGGAGGAGCACTGAAGCTTTCTTT. This translates into CASSQEQGRSTEAFF.

This clone was seen only a few times. The rearrangement uses TRBV27 and TRBJ1-1; a possible D gene is TRBD1 (6 bases). From germline, CDR1 is MNHEY and CDR2 SMNVEV (reference sequence). Trimming removed 1 base from V and 5 bases from J, with 14 bases in between. The CDR3 loop spans 15 amino acids. This CDR3 reads CASSLWEGGKTEAFF. The CDR3 DNA is TGTGCCAGCAGTTTATGGGAGGGGGGGAAGACTGAAGCTTTCTTT.

The V gene is TRBV6-1, the J gene TRBJ2-1; D may correspond to TRBD1 or TRBD2 (5 bases each). CDR1 MNHNS and CDR2 SASEGT come from the germline V gene. There are 13 residues in the CDR3. The V and J ends lost 4 bases and 9 bases respectively, with 13 bases between them. This chain's CDR3 is CASSVFRDAEQFF. In DNA, the CDR3 is TGTGCCAGCAGTGTGTTTAGGGACGCTGAGCAGTTCTTC.

V usage is TRBV19 and J usage is TRBJ2-1; D gene uncertain. Germline V lookup: CDR1 LNHDA, CDR2 SQIVND (reference sequence). The CDR3 has 15 residues. Trimming left V 3 bases short and J 6 bases short, with 15 bases between. CDR3 loop: CASSITAPSINEQFF. The CDR3 region has the DNA TGTGCCAGTAGTATCACCGCCCCTTCCATCAATGAGCAGTTCTTC.

This chain links TRBV18 with TRBJ2-3, with D hard to call. There are 12 residues in the CDR3. CDR1 KGHSH and CDR2 LQKENI come from the germline V gene. The V end was cut by 5 bases, the J end by 2 bases, with 5 bases between. CDR3 nucleotide sequence: TGTGCCAGCTCATCCCCCACAGATACGCAGTATTTT. Amino acid sequence: CASSSPTDTQYF.

The V call is TRBV5-1, the J call TRBJ2-7; no clear D. Germline loops: CDR1 SGHRS, CDR2 YFSETQ. The CDR3 sequence is 12 residues long. V gave up 4 bases and J gave up 3 bases, with 8 bases separating them. The CDR3 region has the DNA TGCGCCAGCAGCCCACCAAACTACGAGCAGTACTTC. It is translated as CASSPPNYEQYF.

This clone was recorded only once. The CDR3: CATSRATGPSLYEQYF. CDR3 in DNA: TGTGCCACCAGCAGAGCGACAGGTCCAAGCCTTTACGAGCAGTACTTC. The gene calls are TRBV15 and TRBJ2-7; perhaps TRBD1 as D (6 bases). Germline V gene sequence: CDR1 LNHNV, CDR2 YYDKDF (reference sequence). This CDR3 is built from 16 residues. The germline V and J ends were trimmed by 1 base and 4 bases, with 17 bases remaining between them.

This clone was seen only a few times. This chain joins TRBV29-1 and TRBJ1-1; D is unclear. CDR3 length equals 12 residues. Germline loops: CDR1 SQVTM, CDR2 ANQGSEA. The ends were cut back, 7 bases at V and 5 bases at J, with 14 bases in the middle. In DNA, the CDR3 is TGCAGCGCAACCCTTTCGGGTACTGAAGCTTTCTTT. Amino acid sequence: CSATLSGTEAFF.

The J gene is TRBJ2-2, the V gene TRBV9; a weak D match, TRBD1 (5 bases). Germline V CDR1 and CDR2: SGDLS, YYNGEE. This CDR3 spans 15 amino acids. V was cut by 3 bases and J by 2 bases, with 11 bases left in between. The CDR3 here is CASSARQPNTGELFF. CDR3 nucleotide sequence: TGTGCCAGCAGCGCCCGACAGCCTAACACCGGGGAGCTGTTTTTT.

This sequence joins TRBV2 and TRBJ2-7; D is possibly TRBD1 (6 bases). CDR1 and CDR2 from the germline V gene are SNHLY and FYNNEI. V lost 3 bases, J lost 1 base, and 10 bases lay in between. CDR3 length equals 14 residues. Written as DNA, the CDR3 is TGTGCCAGCAGTGATCTACAGGGATCCTACGAGCAGTACTTC. It specifies CASSDLQGSYEQYF. Drawing the rest from reference TRBV2 and TRBJ2-7, the complete variable domain is EPEVTQTPSHQVTQMGQEVILRCVPISNHLYFYWYRQILGQKVEFLVSFYNNEISEKSEIFDDQFSVERPDGSNFTLKIRSTKLEDSAMYFCASSDLQGSYEQYFGPGTRLTVT.

This clone was counted only a few times. This chain connects TRBV10-1 to TRBJ2-5; the match to TRBD2 covers 7 bases. This CDR3 has 15 residues. The ends lost 5 bases at V and 5 bases at J; junction bases unmatched: 11. Germline V gene data show CDR1 as WNHNN and CDR2 as SYGVQD (reference sequence). In nucleotides, the CDR3 is TGCGCCAGCAGTTCCGGGGCGGGAGTAGGTGAGACCCAGTACTTC. Protein product: CASSSGAGVGETQYF.

This clone was observed a single time. This chain joins TRBV30 and TRBJ2-4; weak D call: TRBD1 (5 bases). CDR1 and CDR2 from the germline V gene are GTSNPN and SVGIG (reference sequence). The CDR3 is made up of 16 amino acids. V was trimmed by 3 bases and J by 0 bases, leaving 15 bases between them. The CDR3 sequence: CAWSDGAVLAKNIQYF. The CDR3 DNA is TGTGCCTGGAGCGATGGGGCAGTGCTAGCCAAAAACATTCAGTACTTC.